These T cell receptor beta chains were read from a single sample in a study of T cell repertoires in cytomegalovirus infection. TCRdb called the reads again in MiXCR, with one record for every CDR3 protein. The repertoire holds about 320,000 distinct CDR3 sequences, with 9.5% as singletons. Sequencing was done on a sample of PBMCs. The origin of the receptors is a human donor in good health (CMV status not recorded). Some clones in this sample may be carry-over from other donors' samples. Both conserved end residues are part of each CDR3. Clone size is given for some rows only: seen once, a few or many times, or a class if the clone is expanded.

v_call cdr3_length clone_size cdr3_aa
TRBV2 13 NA CASDSLGPGELFF
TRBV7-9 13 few CASSLSTIDEQYF
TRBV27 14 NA CASSYVDSYNEQFF
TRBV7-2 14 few CASSPQVPNYEQYF
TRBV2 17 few CASSILAGGSGTGELFF
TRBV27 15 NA CASRPAYRGNQPQHF
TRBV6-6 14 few CASSRAGKTYEQYF
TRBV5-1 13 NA CASSLEATDTQYF
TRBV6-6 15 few CASAMEARLGETQYF
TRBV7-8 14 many CASSRTQGTDEQFF
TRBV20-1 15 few CSARGQGARGTEAFF
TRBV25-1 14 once CASLSIAPVNEQFF
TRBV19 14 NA CASSWAVTHNEQFF
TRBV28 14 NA CASSLQGQRGGYTF
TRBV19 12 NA CASSFPSGELFF
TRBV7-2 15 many CASSLGDSPTGELFF
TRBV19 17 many CASSIDRAPSGANVLTF
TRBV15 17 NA CATSRRGGGSNTGELFF
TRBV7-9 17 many CASSDLLAQSSYNEQFF
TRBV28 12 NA CASRILQGQAFF
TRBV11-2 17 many CASSLEDFVITYNEQFF
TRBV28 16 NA CASSQRTGGAYNEQFF
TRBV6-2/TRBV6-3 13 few CASRSSSSNEQFF
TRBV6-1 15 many CASRGLAVSYNEQFF
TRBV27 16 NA CASSLQGTLRGYGYTF
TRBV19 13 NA CASMGQRNSPLHF
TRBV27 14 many CASSFQGQNSPLHF
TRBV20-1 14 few CSASIGGQRNEQFF
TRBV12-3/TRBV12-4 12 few CASRKGWETQYF